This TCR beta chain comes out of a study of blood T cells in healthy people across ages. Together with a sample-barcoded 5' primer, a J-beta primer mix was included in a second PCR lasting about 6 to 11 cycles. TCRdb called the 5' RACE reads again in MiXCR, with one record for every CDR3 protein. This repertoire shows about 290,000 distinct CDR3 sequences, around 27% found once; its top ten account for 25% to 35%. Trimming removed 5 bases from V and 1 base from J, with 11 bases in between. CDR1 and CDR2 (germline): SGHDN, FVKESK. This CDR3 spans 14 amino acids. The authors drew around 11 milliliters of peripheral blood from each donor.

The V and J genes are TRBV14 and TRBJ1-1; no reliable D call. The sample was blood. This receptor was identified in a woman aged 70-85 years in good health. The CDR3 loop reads CASSLGPGNTEAFF. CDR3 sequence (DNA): TGTGCCAGCAGCTTAGGGCCGGGGAACACTGAAGCTTTCTTT.